These 25 T cell receptor beta chains were all obtained from the same sample, sequenced in a study of low-dose radiotherapy and immunotherapy resistance in tumors (dated by TCRdb to between 2021 and 2024). For sequencing, an Illumina HiSeq 2500 was employed. Superscript III and a set of TRAV- and TRBV-specific primers were used to synthesize first-strand cDNA, so that both TCRalpha and TCRbeta chains were covered. TCRs were amplified with Phusion for roughly 19 PCR cycles, with a constant-region primer paired with the adapter attached to the V primers. TCRdb reanalyzed the raw reads on its own, using fastp at Q25 for trimming and MiXCR for clone calling, and kept in-frame beta chains. Each entry merges the rows of one CDR3 protein and shows their most common DNA and genes. Counted in this sample were 75,000 to 95,000 distinct CDR3 sequences; under 25% of them appeared once. The ten most abundant clones make up 9.5% to 15% of the sample.

In light of the paper, this sample's time point label describes: after trial treatment. The sample's treatment or condition label is to be understood as: LDRT plus nivolumab, ipilimumab, low-dose cyclophosphamide and aspirin (RACIN trial). The sequences come from PBMCs, collected after low-dose radiotherapy plus immunotherapy. These receptors were collected from a female donor with ovarian cancer.

This clonotype was counted many times. This chain joins TRBV28 and TRBJ2-5; 11 nucleotides line up with TRBD2. The CDR3 is made up of 15 amino acids. V lost 4 bases to trimming and J lost 7 bases; unmatched junction nucleotides: 8. Germline V gene sequence: CDR1 MDHEN, CDR2 SYDVKM. The CDR3 spells CASSSPTSGGTTQYF. The CDR3 DNA reads as TGTGCCAGCAGTTCCCCAACTAGCGGGGGCACGACCCAGTACTTC.

This clonotype was picked up many times. The chain's CDR3 is CASSFGPRSETQYF. CDR3 in DNA: TGTGCCAGCAGCTTCGGCCCTCGCAGTGAGACCCAGTACTTC. V gene TRBV7-8 combines with J gene TRBJ2-5, with D unclear. Trimming took 3 bases from V and 5 from J, leaving 13 bases between them. The CDR3 has 14 amino acids. Germline CDR1 SGHVS, CDR2 FQNEAQ.

The chain uses TRBV13 and TRBJ2-7, with D perhaps matching TRBD2 (5 bases). The CDR3 has 15 residues. The ends were cut back, 1 base at V and 6 bases at J, with 16 bases in the middle. In germline, CDR1 is PRHDT, CDR2 FYEKMQ (reference sequence). The CDR3 loop is CASSLEDGRAGEQYF. CDR3 bases: TGTGCCAGCAGCTTAGAGGACGGGCGTGCGGGCGAGCAGTACTTC.

This clonotype occurred many times. This sequence joins TRBV2 and TRBJ2-1; a weak D match, TRBD2 (5 bases). CDR1 and CDR2 from the germline V gene are SNHLY and FYNNEI. The CDR3 sequence is 12 residues long. Deletions cut 6 bases from V and 14 bases from J, with 17 bases between. In nucleotides, the CDR3 is TGTGCCAGCAGGTCCTTAGCGCGGCCGGAGTTCTTC. Protein: CASRSLARPEFF.

The sample holds many counts of this clonotype. CDR3 nucleotide sequence: TGTGCCAGCAGCCCAGACCTGTCCCGAAAGGGGAAACTGTTTTTT. Protein sequence: CASSPDLSRKGKLFF. This chain links TRBV9 with TRBJ1-4; D perhaps matches TRBD1 (5 bases). The CDR3 contains 15 residues. V lost 4 bases and J 11 bases, leaving 21 bases between the germline ends. CDR1 and CDR2 from the germline V gene are SGDLS and YYNGEE.

For this clonotype: A read error is likely here: a far larger clone is one base away. This chain's CDR3 is CASSVWTGDTEAFF. CDR3 in DNA: TGTGCCAGCAGCGTGTGGACAGGGGACACTGAAGCTTTCTTT. This sequence joins TRBV13 and TRBJ1-1; TRBD1 matches 9 bases. The length of the CDR3 is 14 residues. With 5 bases clipped from V and 3 bases from J, the junction kept 4 bases outside the gene matches. The germline V gene encodes CDR1 PRHDT and CDR2 FYEKMQ (reference sequence).

This clonotype was seen at least ten times. This chain connects TRBV12-3 or TRBV12-4 to TRBJ2-1, with D uncertain. V was pared by 3 bases and J by 4 bases, with 10 bases between. This CDR3 comprises 14 residues. CDR3 in amino acids: CASSLQRAYNEQFF. Written as DNA, the CDR3 is TGTGCCAGCAGTTTGCAACGGGCTTACAATGAGCAGTTCTTC.

Only one count was recorded for this clonotype. The V call is TRBV15, the J call TRBJ1-5; 8 bases match TRBD1. This CDR3 has 15 amino acids. Germline-derived CDR1 and CDR2 are LNHNV and YYDKDF (reference sequence). With V trimmed by 2 bases and J by 5 bases, 5 bases remained unmatched. The CDR3 is CATSRKTGEHQPQHF. The CDR3 DNA reads as TGTGCCACCAGCAGAAAGACAGGGGAACATCAGCCCCAGCATTTT. The variable domain in full, with the rest retrieved from reference TRBV15 and TRBJ1-5, is DAMVIQNPRYQVTQFGKPVTLSCSQTLNHNVMYWYQQKSSQAPKLLFHYYDKDFNNEADTPDNFQSRRPNTSFCFLDIRSPGLGDTAMYLCATSRKTGEHQPQHFGDGTRLSIL.

To note about this clonotype: A much more abundant neighbour one base away suggests this may be a read error. The chain joins TRBV4-1 to TRBJ2-5; 8 positions match TRBD2. This CDR3 contains 16 residues. V trimming: 4 bases; J trimming: 5 bases; junction bases outside the gene matches: 12. CDR1 MGHRA and CDR2 YSYEKL come from the germline V gene. Here the CDR3 reads CASSRVRPGGSETQYF. The CDR3, as DNA: TGCGCCAGCAGCCGAGTCCGCCCGGGGGGGAGTGAGACCCAGTACTTC.

The chain couples TRBV28 to TRBJ1-1, with unresolved D. Germline lookup yields CDR1 MDHEN and CDR2 SYDVKM. CDR3 length: 12 residues. Trimming removed 7 bases at V and 1 base at J, with 7 bases between. This CDR3 is CASTIQNTEAFF. The DNA for the CDR3 is TGTGCCAGCACGATTCAGAACACTGAAGCTTTCTTT.

At least ten counts were recorded for this clonotype. The chain carries TRBV20-1 and TRBJ1-2, with TRBD1 matching over 11 bases. Germline trimming cut 1 base from V and 6 bases from J; bases unmatched to any gene: 4. Germline V gene data show CDR1 as DFQATT and CDR2 as SNEGSKA (reference sequence). This CDR3 comprises 14 residues. The CDR3 region is CSARGRTGGDGYTF. CDR3 bases: TGCAGTGCTAGAGGCAGGACAGGGGGCGATGGCTACACCTTC.

This clonotype has a count of ten or more. The chain joins TRBV7-6 to TRBJ2-1; TRBD2 matches at 8 bases. The V gene's germline CDR1 is SGHVS and CDR2 FNYEAQ. V gave up 1 base and J gave up 5 bases; unmatched junction bases: 19. CDR3 length: 20 residues. CDR3 DNA: TGTGCCAGCAGCTTAGGGGGAGGACTAGCCACGGCACGACCCAACAATGAGCAGTTCTTC. Protein product: CASSLGGGLATARPNNEQFF.

This clonotype was detected many times. The CDR3 sequence is CASSPEGGELFF. The CDR3 DNA reads as TGCGCCAGCAGCCCTGAGGGAGGGGAGCTGTTTTTT. The V and J genes are TRBV5-1 and TRBJ2-2; D possibly corresponds to TRBD2 (5 bases). CDR1 is SGHRS, CDR2 YFSETQ, per germline. V lost 4 bases and J lost 8, with 9 bases in between. CDR3 length: 12 amino acids.

This clonotype was seen repeatedly, ten times or more. J is TRBJ2-5 and V is TRBV29-1; tentatively, D is TRBD1 or TRBD2 (5 bases each). Trimming took 3 bases from V and 5 from J, leaving 10 bases between them. In germline, CDR1 is SQVTM, CDR2 ANQGSEA. The CDR3 is 12 residues long. CDR3 loop: CSVDGTTETQYF. CDR3 bases: TGCAGCGTTGACGGGACCACGGAGACCCAGTACTTC.

The chain employs TRBV30 and TRBJ2-2; D gene ambiguous. The CDR3 runs 13 residues. The germline V gene has CDR1 GTSNPN and CDR2 SVGIG (reference sequence). V was clipped by 0 bases and J by 5 bases, with 7 bases between them. The CDR3 coding sequence is TGTGCCTGGAGTGTTATCTATACCGGGGAGCTGTTTTTT. Translated, it gives CAWSVIYTGELFF.

This clonotype was observed at least ten times. The CDR3 spells CSALAAQETQYF. The CDR3 DNA reads as TGCAGTGCACTAGCGGCTCAAGAGACCCAGTACTTC. The V and J genes are TRBV20-1 and TRBJ2-5; 8 bases agree with TRBD2. The V gene's germline CDR1 is DFQATT and CDR2 SNEGSKA (reference sequence). The CDR3 sequence is 12 residues long. The junction had 2 bases not matched to a gene; V was cut back by 6 bases and J by 2 bases.

This clonotype was observed many times. This chain joins TRBV2 and TRBJ1-2, with no clear D. This CDR3 has 15 amino acids. The germline V gene encodes CDR1 SNHLY and CDR2 FYNNEI. Between the trimmed V and J ends, which lost 5 bases and 0 bases, there was a span of 13 bases. The CDR3 DNA reads TGTGCCAGCAGTTCGGACGGCCGAGCTAACTATGGCTACACCTTC. Its translation: CASSSDGRANYGYTF. Full variable domain (missing parts from reference TRBV2 and TRBJ1-2): EPEVTQTPSHQVTQMGQEVILRCVPISNHLYFYWYRQILGQKVEFLVSFYNNEISEKSEIFDDQFSVERPDGSNFTLKIRSTKLEDSAMYFCASSSDGRANYGYTFGSGTRLTVV.

This clonotype came up many times. The rearrangement links TRBV5-6 to TRBJ2-7; D is perhaps TRBD1 or TRBD2 (5 bases each). Germline loops: CDR1 SGHDT, CDR2 YYEEEE. The CDR3 totals 19 residues. V was cut by 0 bases and J by 8 bases, with 30 bases left in between. This chain's CDR3 is CASSLARGNWDARADQQYF. Written as DNA, the CDR3 is TGTGCCAGCAGCTTGGCCCGTGGCAATTGGGACGCTCGCGCGGACCAGCAGTACTTC.

The V gene is TRBV6-2 or TRBV6-3, the J gene TRBJ2-1; 9 bases agree with TRBD2. CDR1 and CDR2 from the germline V gene are MNHEY and SVGEGT. The CDR3 has 14 amino acids. J was trimmed by 8 bases and V by 8 bases; bases with no gene match: 10. The CDR3 spells CASEVRGGPYEQFF. The CDR3 region has the DNA TGTGCCAGCGAGGTGCGGGGGGGCCCTTATGAGCAGTTCTTC.

Details on this clonotype: This is likely an artifact of a read error, given a far larger clone one base away. The chain uses TRBV28 and TRBJ2-1; TRBD2 aligns across 9 bases. The germline V gene encodes CDR1 MDHEN and CDR2 SYDVKM. The CDR3 totals 16 residues. J was trimmed by 10 bases and V by 2 bases; bases with no gene match: 12. The CDR3 region is CASSLGSGGFSYEQFF. The CDR3 coding sequence is TGTGCCAGCAGTTTAGGTAGCGGGGGATTCTCCTACGAGCAGTTCTTC.

This clonotype was observed many times. The chain employs TRBV5-4 and TRBJ2-1, with 12 positions matching TRBD2. J was trimmed by 9 bases and V by 3 bases; bases with no gene match: 7. CDR3 size: 15 residues. The V gene's germline CDR1 is SGHNT and CDR2 YYREEE (reference sequence). The CDR3 sequence: CASSSLAGGIGEQFF. The CDR3 DNA reads TGTGCCAGCAGCTCCCTAGCGGGAGGGATCGGTGAGCAGTTCTTC.

This clonotype was seen repeatedly, ten times or more. The CDR3 here is CSARGGDTHYEQYF. The DNA for the CDR3 is TGCAGTGCTAGAGGGGGGGACACACACTACGAGCAGTACTTC. V and J are TRBV20-1 and TRBJ2-7; D is tentatively TRBD1 or TRBD2 (6 bases each). V was shortened by 1 base and J by 3 bases, with 13 bases between the two germline ends. CDR1 and CDR2 (germline): DFQATT, SNEGSKA (reference sequence). CDR3 size: 14 residues.

Turning to this clonotype: With a far larger clone one base away, a read error is the likely cause. The chain carries TRBV2 and TRBJ2-5; unclear D gene. The CDR3 has 15 amino acids. Per the germline V gene, CDR1 is SNHLY and CDR2 is FYNNEI. Trimming left V 6 bases short and J 11 bases short, with 25 bases between. The CDR3 reads CASSSGLGTGDEQYF. For the CDR3, the DNA is TGTGCCAGCAGCTCCGGGTTGGGTACTGGGGATGAGCAGTACTTC. Complete variable domain (other parts from reference TRBV2 and TRBJ2-5): EPEVTQTPSHQVTQMGQEVILRCVPISNHLYFYWYRQILGQKVEFLVSFYNNEISEKSEIFDDQFSVERPDGSNFTLKIRSTKLEDSAMYFCASSSGLGTGDEQYFGPGTRLLVL.

This clonotype occurred once. This chain connects TRBV12-3 or TRBV12-4 to TRBJ2-1, with 13 bases identical to TRBD2. The junction had 8 bases not matched to a gene; V was cut back by 6 bases and J by 9 bases. This CDR3 has 15 residues. CDR3 sequence: CASRQPGLAGPEQFF. CDR3 nucleotide sequence: TGTGCCAGCAGACAACCGGGACTAGCGGGACCTGAGCAGTTCTTC.

The J gene is TRBJ2-2, the V gene TRBV6-2 or TRBV6-3; the match to TRBD2 covers 11 bases. The CDR3 consists of 18 residues. Looked up from germline, CDR1 is MNHEY and CDR2 is SVGEGT. After removal of 0 bases from V and 17 bases from J, the junction contained 20 bases not matched to a gene. Here the CDR3 reads CASSYSSGGANTGELCFF. The CDR3 DNA reads as TGTGCCAGCAGTTACTCTAGCGGGGGGGCGAACACCGGGGAGCTGTGTTTTTTT.